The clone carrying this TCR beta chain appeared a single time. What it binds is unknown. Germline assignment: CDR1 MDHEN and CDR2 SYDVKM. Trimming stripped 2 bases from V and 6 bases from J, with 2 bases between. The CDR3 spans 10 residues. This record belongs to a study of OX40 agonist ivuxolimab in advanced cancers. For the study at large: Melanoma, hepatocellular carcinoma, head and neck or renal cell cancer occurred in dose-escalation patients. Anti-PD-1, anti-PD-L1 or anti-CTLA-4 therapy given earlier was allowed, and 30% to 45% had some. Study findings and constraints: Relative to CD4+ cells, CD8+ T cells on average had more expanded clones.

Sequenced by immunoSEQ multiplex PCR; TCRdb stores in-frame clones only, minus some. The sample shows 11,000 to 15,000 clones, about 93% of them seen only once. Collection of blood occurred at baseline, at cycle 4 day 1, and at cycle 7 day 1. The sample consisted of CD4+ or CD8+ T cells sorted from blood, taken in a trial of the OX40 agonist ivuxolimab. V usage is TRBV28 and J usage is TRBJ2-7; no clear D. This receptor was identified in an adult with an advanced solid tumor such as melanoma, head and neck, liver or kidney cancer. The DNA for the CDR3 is TGTGCCAGCAGTTTAGGCGAGCAGTACTTC. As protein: CASSLGEQYF.